The T cell receptor beta chain described here comes from a study of T cell responses to AZD1222 COVID-19 vaccine. Profiling relied on immunoSEQ multiplex PCR, and the TCRdb table lists in-frame clones only, not all of them. The sample contains about 120,000 clones, roughly nine tenths of which appear only once. The V end lost 7 bases, the J end lost 10 bases, and 22 bases lay between the germline ends. The CDR3 is 15 amino acids. Germline V gene sequence: CDR1 SNHLY, CDR2 FYNNEI. The clonotype originates from an adult in good health. The chain couples TRBV2 to TRBJ2-2; tentative D call: TRBD1 (5 bases). The source was peripheral blood, collected on day 0 of AZD1222 vaccination. CDR3 nucleotide sequence: TGTGCCAGCATGGAGAGACAGAATACCGGGCTGGAGCTGTTTTTT. This codes for CASMERQNTGLELFF. Full variable domain (missing parts from reference TRBV2 and TRBJ2-2): EPEVTQTPSHQVTQMGQEVILRCVPISNHLYFYWYRQILGQKVEFLVSFYNNEISEKSEIFDDQFSVERPDGSNFTLKIRSTKLEDSAMYFCASMERQNTGLELFFGEGSRLTVL.